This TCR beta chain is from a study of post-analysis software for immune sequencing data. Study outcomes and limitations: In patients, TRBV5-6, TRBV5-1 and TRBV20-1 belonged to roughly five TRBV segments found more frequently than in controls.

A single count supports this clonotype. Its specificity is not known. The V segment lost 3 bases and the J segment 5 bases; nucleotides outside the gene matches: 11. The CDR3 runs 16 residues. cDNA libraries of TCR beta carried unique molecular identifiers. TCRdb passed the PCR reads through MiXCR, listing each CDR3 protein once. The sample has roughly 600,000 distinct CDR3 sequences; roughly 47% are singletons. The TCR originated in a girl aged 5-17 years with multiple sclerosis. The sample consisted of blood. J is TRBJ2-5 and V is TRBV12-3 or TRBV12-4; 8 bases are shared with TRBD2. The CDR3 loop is CASSFLAGRAGETQYF. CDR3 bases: TGTGCCAGCAGTTTCTTAGCGGGGAGGGCCGGGGAGACCCAGTACTTC.